The 17 T cell receptor beta chains below all came from one sample that was sequenced in a study of beta chain features in type 1 diabetes. Every bit of the isolated RNA underwent reverse transcription, so sequencing read expressed TCRB transcripts. The table came from immunoSEQ multiplex PCR; TCRdb's copy has only in-frame clones and leaves some out. The table includes around 300,000 clones, around 7.8% detected once. The specimen sequenced was central memory CD4+ T cells from blood. These receptor sequences come from a woman younger than 35 in good health.

This clone was recorded a few times. This rearrangement joins TRBV2 to TRBJ2-2; maybe TRBD1 (6 bases). The CDR3 is 16 residues long. Between the trimmed V and J ends, which lost 4 bases and 0 bases, there was a span of 12 bases. Germline V CDR1 and CDR2: SNHLY, FYNNEI. The CDR3 bases are TGTGCCAGCAGTGGCGCCGGGACACCGAACACCGGGGAGCTGTTTTTT. This encodes CASSGAGTPNTGELFF.

V is TRBV9 and J is TRBJ1-5, with D uncertain. CDR3 size: 13 residues. Trimming removed 2 bases at V and 3 bases at J, with 6 bases between. Germline CDR1 SGDLS, CDR2 YYNGEE. The CDR3 DNA reads as TGTGCCAGCAGCGTTGGCAACAATCAGCCCCAGCATTTT. Translation: CASSVGNNQPQHF.

The chain links TRBV15 to TRBJ1-1; a weak D match, TRBD1 (5 bases). Germline V gene lookup returns CDR1 LNHNV and CDR2 YYDKDF (reference sequence). V was clipped by 10 bases and J by 7 bases, with 25 bases between them. The length of the CDR3 is 15 residues. CDR3 in amino acids: CARQRRGRGVDEAFF. In DNA form, the CDR3 reads TGTGCCAGGCAGCGTCGGGGCCGGGGGGTGGATGAAGCTTTCTTT.

Of note for this clone: With a far larger clone one base away, a read error is the likely cause. The V gene is TRBV6-1, the J gene TRBJ2-3; D ambiguous. Germline V gives CDR1 MNHNS, CDR2 SASEGT. The CDR3 extends over 12 amino acids. V lost 4 bases to trimming and J lost 2 bases, with 4 bases between them. DNA for the CDR3: TGTGCCAGCAGTGGGGACACAGATACGCAGTATTTT. As protein: CASSGDTDTQYF.

The CDR3 spells CASSFYRGASYNEQFF. The DNA for the CDR3 is TGTGCCAGCAGCTTTTACAGGGGCGCCTCGTACAATGAGCAGTTCTTC. This chain links TRBV7-8 with TRBJ2-1; the match to TRBD1 covers 7 bases. With 3 bases clipped from V and 4 bases from J, the junction kept 9 bases outside the gene matches. Germline CDR1 SGHVS, CDR2 FQNEAQ. The CDR3 has 16 amino acids. Filled out from reference TRBV7-8 and TRBJ2-1, the complete variable domain reads GAGVSQSPRYKVAKRGQDVALRCDPISGHVSLFWYQQALGQGPEFLTYFQNEAQLDKSGLPSDRFFAERPEGSVSTLKIQRTQQEDSAVYLCASSFYRGASYNEQFFGPGTRLTVL.

The chain couples TRBV7-2 to TRBJ2-2; maybe TRBD2 (7 bases). The germline V gene has CDR1 SGHTA and CDR2 FQGNSA. The CDR3 has 16 amino acids. V lost 5 bases, J lost 2 bases, and 15 bases lay in between. DNA for the CDR3: TGTGCCAGCAGCAGGGGGGGAACAGCCAACACCGGGGAGCTGTTTTTT. Translation: CASSRGGTANTGELFF.

The rearrangement joins TRBV29-1 to TRBJ2-3; either TRBD1 or TRBD2 may fit D (6 bases each). Germline lookup yields CDR1 SQVTM and CDR2 ANQGSEA. V lost 7 bases and J lost 2, with 22 bases in between. There are 16 residues in the CDR3. CDR3 residues: CSDQQGGPVATDTQYF. DNA for the CDR3: TGCAGCGACCAACAGGGAGGTCCCGTCGCCACAGATACGCAGTATTTT.

This clone has just a few counts. V usage is TRBV7-2 and J usage is TRBJ2-7; D gene unclear. The germline V gene encodes CDR1 SGHTA and CDR2 FQGNSA. The CDR3 is made up of 14 amino acids. V lost 4 bases and J lost 2, with 12 bases in between. In nucleotides, the CDR3 is TGTGCCAGCAGCTACCAACACGGTACCTACGAGCAGTACTTC. Amino acids: CASSYQHGTYEQYF.

The chain links TRBV27 to TRBJ1-5; 7 nucleotides line up with TRBD1. V lost 5 bases, J lost 2 bases, and 15 bases stayed unmatched. The CDR3 runs to 18 residues. Germline V gives CDR1 MNHEY, CDR2 SMNVEV (reference sequence). The CDR3 region is CASSPARSYRGGNQPQHF. In DNA, the CDR3 is TGTGCCAGCAGTCCAGCGAGGAGTTACAGGGGTGGCAATCAGCCCCAGCATTTT.

This clone has just a few counts. Other DNA sequences in the sample encode the same CDR3. This sequence joins TRBV11-2 and TRBJ2-7; no reliable D call. The CDR3 sequence is 12 residues long. V was cut by 0 bases and J by 5 bases, with 5 bases left in between. Germline-derived CDR1 and CDR2 are SGHAT and FQNNGV. CDR3 nucleotide sequence: TGTGCCAGCAGCTTAGATCGGGACGAGCAGTACTTC. Amino acids: CASSLDRDEQYF.

The J gene is TRBJ1-3, the V gene TRBV2; possible D gene TRBD1, 5 bases. The CDR3 sequence is 15 residues long. V was shortened by 5 bases and J by 4 bases, with 15 bases between the two germline ends. The V gene's germline CDR1 is SNHLY and CDR2 FYNNEI. For the CDR3, the DNA is TGTGCCAGCAGTTCAGGGTTAGGGAAGGGAAACACCATATATTTT. Its protein product is CASSSGLGKGNTIYF.

This clone showed up just a few times. V gene TRBV4-1 combines with J gene TRBJ1-2; 7 nucleotides align to TRBD1. J lost 4 bases, V lost 0 bases, and 8 bases had no gene match. The germline V gene has CDR1 MGHRA and CDR2 YSYEKL. This CDR3 region has 16 residues. This CDR3 reads CASSQDAAGGLYGYTF. The CDR3 DNA reads TGCGCCAGCAGCCAAGATGCCGCAGGGGGGCTCTATGGCTACACCTTC.

This clone was seen repeatedly, ten times or more. This chain uses TRBV28 with TRBJ2-6; D remains unclear. CDR1 and CDR2 (germline): MDHEN, SYDVKM. Trimming removed 2 bases at V and 1 base at J, with 12 bases between. CDR3 size: 17 residues. The DNA of the CDR3 is TGTGCCAGCAGTTTAGGGGTAGGCCCATCTGGGGCCAACGTCCTGACTTTC. Residues: CASSLGVGPSGANVLTF.

In this sample, this clone turned up many times. The rearrangement links TRBV11-3 to TRBJ1-5, with D hard to call. The germline V and J ends were trimmed by 8 bases and 8 bases, with 7 bases remaining between them. Germline-derived CDR1 and CDR2 are SGHNT and YENEEA. This CDR3 region has 10 residues. Written as DNA, the CDR3 is TGTGCCAGCTCCTTCGAGCCCCAGCATTTT. Translated: CASSFEPQHF.

The chain links TRBV5-1 to TRBJ2-1; D unresolved. Germline V gene lookup returns CDR1 SGHRS and CDR2 YFSETQ. V was pared by 4 bases and J by 7 bases, with 15 bases between. The CDR3 contains 14 residues. The CDR3 protein is CASSRDGSANEQFF. The DNA for the CDR3 is TGCGCCAGCAGCCGCGACGGATCAGCTAATGAGCAGTTCTTC.

This clone was counted ten times or more. V gene TRBV2 combines with J gene TRBJ1-2, with D possibly TRBD1 on 6 matching bases. The V and J ends lost 6 bases and 1 base respectively, with 9 bases between them. Germline V CDR1 and CDR2: SNHLY, FYNNEI. This CDR3 spans 13 amino acids. The CDR3 here is CASSRDINYGYTF. The CDR3 region has the DNA TGTGCCAGCAGCCGGGACATTAACTATGGCTACACCTTC.

The V gene is TRBV29-1, the J gene TRBJ1-4; TRBD1 agrees at 12 bases. In germline, CDR1 is SQVTM, CDR2 ANQGSEA. V shed 6 bases and J 8 bases; nucleotides not matched to a gene: 7. The CDR3 spans 14 residues. The CDR3 sequence is CSVTGQGANEKLFF. CDR3 nucleotides: TGCAGCGTGACGGGACAGGGGGCAAACGAAAAACTGTTTTTT. The full variable domain, with the rest looked up from reference TRBV29-1 and TRBJ1-4, is SAVISQKPSRDICQRGTSLTIQCQVDSQVTMMFWYRQQPGQSLTLIATANQGSEATYESGFVIDKFPISRPNLTFSTLTVSNMSPEDSSIYLCSVTGQGANEKLFFGSGTQLSVL.